The 10 T cell receptor beta chains below all came from one sample that was sequenced in a study of T cell changes during pregnancy in multiple sclerosis (dated by TCRdb to about 2019). The method behind the library was the immunoSEQ multiplex PCR assay. In its TCRdb copy, this immuneACCESS table keeps in-frame sequences only and misses some clones. Where compared with another copy, unresolved V genes explain less than half of these, and the others have no known cause. This sample comprises about 57,000 clones, less than 95% of them detected only once. The ten most abundant clones make up around 3.3% of the sample. The sequenced sample was peripheral blood, obtained after pregnancy. These receptors were collected from a female donor in good health, enrolled as a control in a pregnancy study.

This chain uses TRBV6-5 with TRBJ1-6; possible D gene TRBD1, 6 bases. V was pared by 5 bases and J by 5 bases, with 13 bases between. The CDR3 consists of 15 residues. Germline V gives CDR1 MNHEY, CDR2 SVGAGI. The CDR3 DNA is TGTGCCAGCAGTCCCCTGGACAGAGATAATTCACCCCTCCACTTT. It encodes CASSPLDRDNSPLHF.

V usage is TRBV7-9 and J usage is TRBJ2-7; 8 bases line up with TRBD1. This CDR3 comprises 15 residues. The germline gives CDR1 SEHNR, CDR2 FQNEAQ (reference sequence). V gave up 5 bases and J gave up 2 bases; unmatched junction bases: 8. CDR3: CASSRYRGRAYEQYF. The CDR3 DNA reads as TGTGCCAGCAGCCGATACAGGGGGAGAGCCTACGAGCAGTACTTC.

Here the CDR3 DNA reads TGTGCCAGTAGTATTAGGGGCTGGACTGAAGCTTTCTTT. It encodes CASSIRGWTEAFF. The V call is TRBV19, the J call TRBJ1-1; the D gene is possibly TRBD1 (5 bases). The CDR3 extends over 13 amino acids. Trimming shortened V by 3 bases and J by 5 bases, and 10 bases separated the two germline ends. Germline assignment: CDR1 LNHDA and CDR2 SQIVND (reference sequence). Full variable domain (missing parts from reference TRBV19 and TRBJ1-1): DGGITQSPKYLFRKEGQNVTLSCEQNLNHDAMYWYRQDPGQGLRLIYYSQIVNDFQKGDIAEGYSVSREKKESFPLTVTSAQKNPTAFYLCASSIRGWTEAFFGQGTRLTVV.

The chain uses TRBV2 and TRBJ1-2; 7 bases align to TRBD1. The V segment lost 6 bases and the J segment 4 bases; nucleotides outside the gene matches: 5. Germline V lookup: CDR1 SNHLY, CDR2 FYNNEI. The CDR3 is made up of 13 amino acids. The CDR3 DNA is TGTGCCAGCAGCCCGGACAGGAGCTATGGCTACACCTTC. Amino acids: CASSPDRSYGYTF.

The chain carries TRBV6-1 and TRBJ2-5; D gene uncertain. The V and J ends lost 8 bases and 2 bases respectively, with 9 bases between them. CDR1 and CDR2 (germline): MNHNS, SASEGT. CDR3 length: 12 residues. CDR3 amino acids: CASSRVQETQYF. The CDR3 bases are TGTGCCAGCTCCCGAGTTCAAGAGACCCAGTACTTC.

The V call is TRBV18, the J call TRBJ2-7; TRBD1 might be the D (6 bases). The V gene lost 6 bases and the J gene lost 3 bases, with 21 bases spanning the gap. The CDR3 has 16 amino acids. The germline gives CDR1 KGHSH, CDR2 LQKENI. The CDR3 sequence is CASSTDPNRAYYEQYF. The CDR3 bases are TGTGCCAGCTCCACCGACCCCAACAGGGCATACTACGAGCAGTACTTC.

This rearrangement joins TRBV6-1 to TRBJ2-3, with 9 bases matching TRBD1. V trimming: 4 bases; J trimming: 0 bases; junction bases outside the gene matches: 8. The CDR3 loop spans 17 amino acids. CDR1 is MNHNS and CDR2 is SASEGT in the germline V gene. The CDR3 here is CASSALSQGASTDTQYF. CDR3 DNA sequence: TGTGCCAGCAGTGCCCTGTCACAGGGGGCCAGCACAGATACGCAGTATTTT.

The chain links TRBV5-1 to TRBJ2-7, with D hard to call. The germline V gene has CDR1 SGHRS and CDR2 YFSETQ. The V gene lost 0 bases and the J gene lost 2 bases, with 6 bases spanning the gap. This CDR3 has 13 amino acids. The CDR3 loop reads CASSLDITYEQYF. As DNA, the CDR3 is TGCGCCAGCAGCTTGGACATTACCTACGAGCAGTACTTC.

In the case of this clone: Other DNA sequences in the sample encode the same CDR3. This rearrangement joins TRBV7-2 to TRBJ1-1, with a possible D match to TRBD1 (6 bases). Looked up from germline, CDR1 is SGHTA and CDR2 is FQGNSA. The V end was cut by 4 bases, the J end by 4 bases, with 10 bases between. This CDR3 comprises 13 residues. In DNA, the CDR3 is TGTGCCAGCAGCTCCACAGGGAGCACTGAAGCTTTCTTT. Translating it yields CASSSTGSTEAFF.

This chain links TRBV6-5 with TRBJ2-2; possible D gene TRBD2, 6 bases. The CDR3 totals 16 residues. The V end lost 3 bases, the J end lost 4 bases, and 15 bases lay between the germline ends. CDR1 is MNHEY, CDR2 SVGAGI, per germline. The CDR3 nucleotides read TGTGCCAGCAGTTATTCTGGACTATCATCCACCGGGGAGCTGTTTTTT. Translating it yields CASSYSGLSSTGELFF.